This TCR beta chain appears in the sequencing data of a study of blood T cells in healthy people across ages. Whole-study results and caveats: Among T cells, TCR beta diversity per million cells dropped roughly linearly as age rose.

A note on this clonotype: The antigen remains undetermined. A much larger clone differs by one base, so this may be a read error.

Then a second PCR, running roughly 7 to 11 cycles, was carried out with a sample-barcoded 5' primer and a J-beta primer mix. A single record per CDR3 protein comes from TCRdb applying MiXCR to the 5' RACE reads. The table shows 650,000 to 1,000,000 distinct CDR3 sequences, with roughly 40% occurring only once. The clonotype comes from a man between 18 and 29 years old in good health. Material: blood.

The CDR3 bases are TGCAGCGTTGAAGGACCCCCAGATACGCAGTATTTT. It encodes CSVEGPPDTQYF. This chain uses TRBV29-1 with TRBJ2-3, with no clear D. The germline gives CDR1 SQVTM, CDR2 ANQGSEA. This CDR3 is 12 amino acids long. The V end was cut by 1 base, the J end by 4 bases, with 6 bases between.